These 22 T cell receptor beta chains originate from one sample sequenced in a study of blood T cell repertoires in COVID-19. Sequencing used immunoSEQ multiplex PCR; TCRdb keeps in-frame clones, though not all of them. This sample has approximately 100,000 clones, with roughly 90% found just once. Sample: peripheral blood. The receptor set was obtained from a human donor in a cohort sampled during active COVID-19.

Only one count was recorded for this clone. CDR3 loop: CAWKGDIDQPQHF. The DNA for the CDR3 is TGTGCCTGGAAAGGGGATATCGATCAGCCCCAGCATTTT. V gene TRBV30 combines with J gene TRBJ1-5; D perhaps matches TRBD1 (5 bases). The germline V gene has CDR1 GTSNPN and CDR2 SVGIG (reference sequence). The CDR3 is 13 residues long. Trimming pared 4 bases from V and 5 bases from J, leaving 12 bases between.

The rearrangement links TRBV10-1 to TRBJ1-1; D remains ambiguous. Trimming pared 8 bases from V and 3 bases from J, leaving 19 bases between. CDR1 is WNHNN, CDR2 SYGVQD, per germline (reference sequence). The CDR3 extends over 15 amino acids. This CDR3 is CASAGGLFVHTEAFF. The CDR3 bases are TGCGCCAGCGCAGGAGGACTGTTCGTTCACACTGAAGCTTTCTTT.

The genes are TRBV6-1 and TRBJ2-7, with D maybe TRBD1 (6 bases). Germline V gene lookup returns CDR1 MNHNS and CDR2 SASEGT. The CDR3 consists of 14 residues. The V end lost 0 bases, the J end lost 7 bases, and 13 bases lay between the germline ends. As DNA, the CDR3 is TGTGCCAGCAGTGAAGCTACAGGGCTTGGGGAGCAGTACTTC. Its protein product is CASSEATGLGEQYF.

This clone appeared a single time. The V gene is TRBV2, the J gene TRBJ1-4; 8 nucleotides match TRBD1. V dropped 8 bases and J dropped 12; count of bases not matched to a gene: 17. CDR1 and CDR2 (germline): SNHLY, FYNNEI. The CDR3 covers 15 residues. In DNA form, the CDR3 reads TGTGCCAGCTCACGAACCGACCCAGGACAGGGTGAACTGTTTTTT. Protein product: CASSRTDPGQGELFF.

This chain links TRBV2 with TRBJ2-1; 11 positions agree with TRBD2. The junction had 2 bases not matched to a gene; V was cut back by 4 bases and J by 3 bases. CDR1 and CDR2 (germline): SNHLY, FYNNEI. The CDR3 covers 15 residues. In nucleotides, the CDR3 is TGTGCCAGCAGTGTTAGCGGGGGGGACTACAATGAGCAGTTCTTC. Encoded protein: CASSVSGGDYNEQFF.

The J gene is TRBJ1-1, the V gene TRBV19; 8 bases align to TRBD1. Germline values: CDR1 LNHDA, CDR2 SQIVND (reference sequence). This CDR3 has 13 residues. V lost 0 bases to trimming and J lost 11 bases; unmatched junction nucleotides: 5. CDR3 protein: CASSIDLQGAAFF. The CDR3 DNA follows: TGTGCCAGTAGTATAGATCTCCAGGGGGCGGCTTTCTTT.

The chain is built from TRBV14 and TRBJ2-1; TRBD1 matches 9 bases. Germline V CDR1 and CDR2: SGHDN, FVKESK. The CDR3 runs to 18 residues. Trimming removed 0 bases from V and 5 bases from J; junction bases left unmatched: 11. This CDR3 reads CASSQDIGTGIIDNEQFF. CDR3 coding DNA: TGTGCCAGCAGCCAAGATATCGGGACAGGGATTATCGACAATGAGCAGTTCTTC.

This clone appeared many times. The rearrangement joins TRBV20-1 to TRBJ2-3; possible D gene TRBD1, 6 bases. Trimming pared 3 bases from V and 1 base from J, leaving 14 bases between. CDR1 is DFQATT and CDR2 is SNEGSKA in the germline V gene (reference sequence). CDR3 length: 15 amino acids. The CDR3 DNA follows: TGCAGTGCTAGTCCCCCCAGGGGAGGCACAGATACGCAGTATTTT. It specifies CSASPPRGGTDTQYF.

The chain is built from TRBV9 and TRBJ1-2, with D perhaps TRBD1 (5 bases). The germline CDR1 and CDR2 sequences are SGDLS and YYNGEE. V shed 3 bases and J shed 8 bases, with 20 bases lying between them. This CDR3 has 15 residues. The CDR3 sequence: CASSARSDNLGGYTF. CDR3 in DNA: TGTGCCAGCAGCGCCCGATCGGACAACCTCGGAGGCTACACCTTC.

The chain links TRBV6-5 to TRBJ2-7; 8 bases fit TRBD2. This CDR3 region has 14 residues. V was pared by 6 bases and J by 3 bases, with 7 bases of the junction left unmatched. Germline V gene lookup returns CDR1 MNHEY and CDR2 SVGAGI. CDR3 nucleotides: TGTGCCAGCAGCCGGGGACTAGAATTCTACGAGCAGTACTTC. Translation: CASSRGLEFYEQYF.

The chain has TRBV5-6 and TRBJ1-6; D is unresolved. CDR3 length equals 14 residues. Germline V gene sequence: CDR1 SGHDT, CDR2 YYEEEE. V lost 1 base and J 8 bases, leaving 10 bases between the germline ends. CDR3 sequence (DNA): TGTGCCAGCAGCTTGTGGGTGAGGGATTCACCCCTCCACTTT. Residues: CASSLWVRDSPLHF.

This chain connects TRBV12-3 or TRBV12-4 to TRBJ2-7, with TRBD1 identical over 7 bases. V lost 5 bases to trimming and J lost 6 bases; unmatched junction nucleotides: 7. The CDR3 consists of 13 residues. In DNA, the CDR3 is TGTGCCAGCAGTCGGTGGGACAGTAGCGAGCAGTACTTC. Its translation is CASSRWDSSEQYF.

The J gene is TRBJ2-3, the V gene TRBV3-1 (or the pseudogene TRBV3-2); 8 bases are shared with TRBD2. V was clipped by 1 base and J by 6 bases; unmatched bases: 0. The germline gives CDR1 LGHDT, CDR2 YNNKEL (reference sequence). The CDR3 has 13 amino acids. The CDR3 DNA reads as TGTGCCAGCAGCCAAGGCGGGAGGGATACGCAGTATTTT. The encoded protein is CASSQGGRDTQYF.

The chain is built from TRBV15 and TRBJ1-4, with TRBD1 as a possible D gene (6 bases). With 2 bases removed from V and 8 bases from J, the gap between germline ends came to 21 bases. CDR1 is LNHNV, CDR2 YYDKDF, per germline (reference sequence). The CDR3 contains 17 residues. For the CDR3, the DNA is TGTGCCACCAGCAGACGGGGAGTTGGGGGGGCTGGGGAAAAACTGTTTTTT. It specifies CATSRRGVGGAGEKLFF.

The chain combines TRBV28 with TRBJ1-4; 7 nucleotides align to TRBD1. Trimming removed 3 bases from V and 6 bases from J; junction bases left unmatched: 7. Germline values: CDR1 MDHEN, CDR2 SYDVKM. The CDR3 spans 15 residues. This CDR3 is CASSLRETGDEKLFF. In DNA form, the CDR3 reads TGTGCCAGCAGTTTGAGGGAAACAGGGGATGAAAAACTGTTTTTT.

The chain combines TRBV6-5 with TRBJ2-5; 7 nucleotides line up with TRBD2. V gave up 8 bases and J gave up 8 bases; unmatched junction bases: 8. Per germline, CDR1 MNHEY and CDR2 SVGAGI. The CDR3 is 12 amino acids. Here the CDR3 DNA reads TGTGCCAGCTCCCAGGCGGGAGATACCCAGTACTTC. This translates into CASSQAGDTQYF.

CDR3 coding DNA: TGTGCCAGCAGCTTGGGCGGCGGGAGGCGGTGGTATGGCTACACCTTC. Translating gives CASSLGGGRRWYGYTF. The genes are TRBV5-4 and TRBJ1-2; D uncertain. V lost 0 bases and J 5 bases, leaving 17 bases between the germline ends. The CDR3 spans 16 residues. The germline V gene has CDR1 SGHNT and CDR2 YYREEE (reference sequence). The full variable domain, in which reference TRBV5-4 and TRBJ1-2 provide the parts outside the CDR3, is ETGVTQSPTHLIKTRGQQVTLRCSSQSGHNTVSWYQQALGQGPQFIFQYYREEENGRGNFPPRFSGLQFPNYSSELNVNALELDDSALYLCASSLGGGRRWYGYTFGSGTRLTVV.

This clone was observed a handful of times. The chain couples TRBV7-3 to TRBJ2-7, with D possibly being TRBD2 (6 bases). The ends were cut back, 2 bases at V and 1 base at J, with 9 bases in the middle. Per germline, CDR1 SGHTA and CDR2 FQGTGA. The CDR3 runs 14 residues. Written as DNA, the CDR3 is TGTGCCAGCAGCTTAGGAGGAGGGTCCTACGAGCAGTACTTC. Translating it yields CASSLGGGSYEQYF.

The rearrangement uses TRBV7-8 and TRBJ1-1, with unresolved D. Trimming left V 2 bases short and J 4 bases short, with 20 bases between. Germline V gene data show CDR1 as SGHVS and CDR2 as FQNEAQ. This CDR3 spans 17 amino acids. This CDR3 reads CASSLLYPLEFGTEAFF. As DNA, the CDR3 is TGTGCCAGCAGCTTACTATACCCTCTGGAGTTTGGCACTGAAGCTTTCTTT.

The CDR3 DNA sequence: TGTGCCAGCAGTCCGTTCTTGACAGATACGCAGTATTTT. It yields the protein CASSPFLTDTQYF. V gene TRBV7-9 combines with J gene TRBJ2-3; D not resolved. Germline CDR1 reads SEHNR; CDR2 reads FQNEAQ (reference sequence). The V and J ends lost 6 bases and 3 bases respectively, with 10 bases between them. The CDR3 runs to 13 residues.

The chain is built from TRBV7-9 and TRBJ1-1; D not certain. The V gene lost 5 bases and the J gene lost 1 base, with 11 bases spanning the gap. This CDR3 is built from 14 residues. Looked up from germline, CDR1 is SEHNR and CDR2 is FQNEAQ (reference sequence). The CDR3 nucleotides read TGTGCCAGCAGCGAGATGGGGAGGAACACTGAAGCTTTCTTT. Its translation: CASSEMGRNTEAFF.

A few counts support this clone. The chain is built from TRBV3-1 (or the pseudogene TRBV3-2) and TRBJ2-7; 10 bases match TRBD2. CDR1 is LGHDT and CDR2 is YNNKEL in the germline V gene (reference sequence). The ends lost 5 bases at V and 4 bases at J; junction bases unmatched: 17. The CDR3 consists of 18 residues. The CDR3 DNA follows: TGTGCCAGCAGCTCACTTCCTCGAGATAGCGGGAGGAGGTACGAGCAGTACTTC. The encoded protein is CASSSLPRDSGRRYEQYF.